This T cell receptor beta chain was sequenced in a study of T-cell memory formation after mild COVID-19. The CDR3 covers 15 residues. Trimming removed 6 bases at V and 4 bases at J, with 17 bases between. CDR1 is SEHNR, CDR2 FQNEAQ, per germline (reference sequence). This clonotype was seen only a few times. TCRdb reprocessed the 5' RACE reads via MiXCR and lists one record per CDR3 protein. The table lists roughly 300,000 distinct CDR3 sequences, 15% to 20% of them singletons. This TCR came from a man between 18 and 29 years old who had mild COVID-19 (a few samples of this study predate the infection). Cell type and time point are not known. The chain employs TRBV7-9 and TRBJ2-3, with TRBD2 as a possible D gene (7 bases). The material sequenced was PBMCs or a T cell subset sorted from them (not recorded which). CDR3 amino acids: CASRSGGLGADTQYF. CDR3 sequence (DNA): TGTGCCAGCAGATCCGGGGGGCTCGGCGCAGATACGCAGTATTTT.